The rows below give T cell receptor beta chains drawn from one sample of a study of blood T cell repertoires in COVID-19. The repertoire was sequenced with immunoSEQ multiplex PCR; TCRdb's copy has only in-frame clones and lacks some. The table lists 20,000 to 25,000 clones, roughly 80% of them singletons. Sequencing was carried out using peripheral blood. The receptor set was obtained from a woman over 75 with acute or convalescent COVID-19. Both conserved end residues are part of each CDR3. A D gene is named only where the DNA matches it firmly. For some rows the clone size is stated as once, few or many, or as a class when expanded; others skip it.

d_gene | abundance | j_gene | len | v_gene | CDR3nt | CDR3aa
TRBD2 | few | TRBJ2-3 | 14 | TRBV11-2 | TGTGCCAGCTTGACTAGCGGGGGCACAGATACGCAGTATTTT | CASLTSGGTDTQYF
TRBD2 | - | TRBJ2-1 | 15 | TRBV18 | TGTGCCAGCTCACCACCAGCGGGAGGTTACAATGAGCAGTTCTTC | CASSPPAGGYNEQFF
- | - | TRBJ2-2 | 11 | TRBV7-9 | TGTGCCAGCGGAGTAAACGGGGAGCTGTTTTTT | CASGVNGELFF
TRBD2 | few | TRBJ2-1 | 16 | TRBV5-6 | TGTGCCAGCAGCCTCAGACTAGCGGCGTTCTACAATGAGCAGTTCTTC | CASSLRLAAFYNEQFF
TRBD1 | - | TRBJ1-1 | 17 | TRBV7-2 | TGTGCCAGCAGCCGGGGACAGGGGGCTAGATTGGGCACTGAAGCTTTCTTT | CASSRGQGARLGTEAFF
- | - | TRBJ2-3 | 14 | TRBV7-3 | TGTGCCAGCAGCTTGTCAGGGCCCACAGATACGCAGTATTTT | CASSLSGPTDTQYF
- | - | TRBJ2-1 | 12 | TRBV24-1 | TGTGCCACCCCAGAGGAGGGGTATGAGCAGTTCTTC | CATPEEGYEQFF
- | - | TRBJ1-5 | 14 | TRBV6-5 | TGTGCCAGCGGCTCGGGTGGAAGCAATCAGCCCCAGCATTTT | CASGSGGSNQPQHF
- | - | TRBJ2-5 | 12 | TRBV5-4 | TGTGCCAGCAGCTTGGGAGGTAGGACCCAGTACTTC | CASSLGGRTQYF
TRBD1 | - | TRBJ1-1 | 15 | TRBV9 | TGTGCCAGCAGCGTATTGGGACAGGGGAGGGCTGAAGCTTTCTTT | CASSVLGQGRAEAFF
TRBD2 | - | TRBJ2-7 | 15 | TRBV7-7 | TGTGCTAGCAGCCAGGGGACTAGCCGGGACTACGAGCAGTACTTC | CASSQGTSRDYEQYF
TRBD2 | once | TRBJ2-1 | 17 | TRBV7-3 | TGTGCCAGCAGCTCTGCGGGACTAGCGGGAGGCCACAATGAGCAGTTCTTC | CASSSAGLAGGHNEQFF
- | once | TRBJ2-1 | 15 | TRBV5-1 | TGCGCCAGCAGCTTGGGGCAGGGCCCCTACAATGAGCAGTTCTTC | CASSLGQGPYNEQFF
- | - | TRBJ1-1 | 12 | TRBV7-2 | TGTGCCAGCAGCTCAGAGACAGGAGAAGCTTTCTTT | CASSSETGEAFF
- | - | TRBJ1-1 | 13 | TRBV3-1/TRBV3-2 | TGTGCCAGCAACCGCCAGGGTTCTTCTGAAGCTTTCTTT | CASNRQGSSEAFF
TRBD1 | - | TRBJ1-6 | 16 | TRBV6-6 | TGTGCCAGCAGGCTCCTTCTCCGGGACAGAGTTTCCACCCTCCACTTT | CASRLLLRDRVSTLHF
- | few | TRBJ1-2 | 15 | TRBV4-2 | TGTGCCAGCAGCCAAGATCACGGAGGGGACTATGGCTACACCTTC | CASSQDHGGDYGYTF
- | - | TRBJ1-5 | 15 | TRBV15 | TGTGCCACCAGCAGAGATCCAGGGGGCAATCAGCCCCAGCATTTT | CATSRDPGGNQPQHF
- | once | TRBJ1-5 | 13 | TRBV4-3 | TGCGCCAGCAGTCCTGGGGGGGATCAGCCCCAGCATTTT | CASSPGGDQPQHF
TRBD1 | - | TRBJ2-7 | 15 | TRBV5-1 | TGCGCCAGCAGCTTGGGGGGACAGGGGGCCTACGAGCAGTACTTC | CASSLGGQGAYEQYF
- | - | TRBJ1-3 | 15 | TRBV2 | TGTGCCAGCAGTGAGGAGGCCTCCCCTGGAAACACCATATATTTT | CASSEEASPGNTIYF
- | - | TRBJ1-1 | 13 | TRBV18 | TGTGCCAGCTCACCAGGGCTGAACACTGAAGCTTTCTTT | CASSPGLNTEAFF